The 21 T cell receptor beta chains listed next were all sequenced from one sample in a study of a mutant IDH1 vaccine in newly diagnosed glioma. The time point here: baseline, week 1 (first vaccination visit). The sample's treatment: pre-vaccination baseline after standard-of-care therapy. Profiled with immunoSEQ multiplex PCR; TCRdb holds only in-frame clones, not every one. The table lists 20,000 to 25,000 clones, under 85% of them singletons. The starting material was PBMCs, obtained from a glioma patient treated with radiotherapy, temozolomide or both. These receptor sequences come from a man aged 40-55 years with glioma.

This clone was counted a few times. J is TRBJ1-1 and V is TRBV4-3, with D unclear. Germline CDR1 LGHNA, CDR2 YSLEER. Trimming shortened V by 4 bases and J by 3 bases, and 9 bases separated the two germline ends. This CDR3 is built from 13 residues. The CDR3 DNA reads TGCGCCAGCAGCCTTACCCGAGACACTGAAGCTTTCTTT. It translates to CASSLTRDTEAFF.

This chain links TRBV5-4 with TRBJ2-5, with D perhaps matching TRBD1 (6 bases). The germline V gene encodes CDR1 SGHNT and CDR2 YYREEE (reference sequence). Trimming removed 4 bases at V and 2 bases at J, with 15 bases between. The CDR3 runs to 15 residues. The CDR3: CASSTRTGQQETQYF. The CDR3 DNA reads TGTGCCAGCAGCACCAGAACAGGGCAGCAAGAGACCCAGTACTTC.

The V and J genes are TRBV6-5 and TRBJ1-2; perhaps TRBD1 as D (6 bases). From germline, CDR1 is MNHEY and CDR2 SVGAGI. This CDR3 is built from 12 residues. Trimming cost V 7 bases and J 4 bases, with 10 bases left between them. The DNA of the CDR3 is TGTGCCAGCAAAGGGGGGACCTATGGCTACACCTTC. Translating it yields CASKGGTYGYTF.

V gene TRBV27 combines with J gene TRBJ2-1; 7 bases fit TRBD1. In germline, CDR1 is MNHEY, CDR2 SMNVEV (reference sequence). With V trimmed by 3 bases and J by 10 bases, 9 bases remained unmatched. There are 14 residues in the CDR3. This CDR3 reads CASSLSRGGREQFF. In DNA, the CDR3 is TGTGCCAGCAGTTTGAGCCGAGGGGGCCGCGAGCAGTTCTTC.

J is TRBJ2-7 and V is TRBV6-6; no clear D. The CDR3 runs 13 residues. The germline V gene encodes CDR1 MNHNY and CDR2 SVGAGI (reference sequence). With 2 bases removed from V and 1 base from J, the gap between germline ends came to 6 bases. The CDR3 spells CASSYQASYEQYF. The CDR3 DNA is TGTGCCAGCAGTTACCAGGCGTCCTACGAGCAGTACTTC.

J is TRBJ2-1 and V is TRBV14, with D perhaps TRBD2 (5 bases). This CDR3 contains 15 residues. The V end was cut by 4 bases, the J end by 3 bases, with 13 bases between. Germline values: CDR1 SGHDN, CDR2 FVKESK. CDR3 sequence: CASSRMGVLYNEQFF. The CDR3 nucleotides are TGTGCCAGCAGCCGAATGGGAGTGCTCTACAATGAGCAGTTCTTC. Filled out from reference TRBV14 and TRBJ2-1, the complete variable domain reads EAGVTQFPSHSVIEKGQTVTLRCDPISGHDNLYWYRRVMGKEIKFLLHFVKESKQDESGMPNNRFLAERTGGTYSTLKVQPAELEDSGVYFCASSRMGVLYNEQFFGPGTRLTVL.

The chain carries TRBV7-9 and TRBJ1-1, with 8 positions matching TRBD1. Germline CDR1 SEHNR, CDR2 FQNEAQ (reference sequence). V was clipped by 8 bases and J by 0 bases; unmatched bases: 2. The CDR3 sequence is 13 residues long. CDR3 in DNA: TGTGCCAGCCAGGGGGCGATGAACACTGAAGCTTTCTTT. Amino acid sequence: CASQGAMNTEAFF.

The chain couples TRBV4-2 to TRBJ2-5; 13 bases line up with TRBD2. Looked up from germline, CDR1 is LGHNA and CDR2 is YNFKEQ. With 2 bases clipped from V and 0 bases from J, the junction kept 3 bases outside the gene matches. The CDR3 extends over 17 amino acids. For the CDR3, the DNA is TGTGCCAGCAGCCAAACGGGACTAGCGGGGTACCAAGAGACCCAGTACTTC. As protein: CASSQTGLAGYQETQYF.

The CDR3 sequence: CASSRGYRTEAFF. In DNA form, the CDR3 reads TGTGCCAGTAGCAGGGGGTACCGCACTGAAGCTTTCTTT. The rearrangement joins TRBV19 to TRBJ1-1, with 7 bases matching TRBD1. The ends lost 6 bases at V and 4 bases at J; junction bases unmatched: 5. The CDR3 contains 13 residues. Germline V lookup: CDR1 LNHDA, CDR2 SQIVND (reference sequence).

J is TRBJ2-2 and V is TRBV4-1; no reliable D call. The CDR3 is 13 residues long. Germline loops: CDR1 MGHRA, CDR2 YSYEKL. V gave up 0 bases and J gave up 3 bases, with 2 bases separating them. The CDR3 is CASSQDYTGELFF. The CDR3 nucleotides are TGCGCCAGCAGCCAAGACTACACCGGGGAGCTGTTTTTT.

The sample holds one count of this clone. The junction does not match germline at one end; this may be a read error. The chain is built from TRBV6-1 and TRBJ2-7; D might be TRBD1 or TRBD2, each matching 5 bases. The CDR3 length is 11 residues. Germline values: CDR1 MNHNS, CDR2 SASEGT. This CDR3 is CAIRVGTSNLF. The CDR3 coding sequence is TGTGCCATTAGGGTCGGGACGTCAAACCTCTTC.

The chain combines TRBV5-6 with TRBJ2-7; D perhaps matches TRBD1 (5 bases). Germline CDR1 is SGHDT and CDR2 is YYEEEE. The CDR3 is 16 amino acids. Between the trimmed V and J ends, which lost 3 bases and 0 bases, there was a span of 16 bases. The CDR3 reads CASSSWGGSSSYEQYV. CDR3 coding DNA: TGTGCCAGCAGCTCCTGGGGCGGCTCCAGCTCCTACGAGCAGTACGTC.

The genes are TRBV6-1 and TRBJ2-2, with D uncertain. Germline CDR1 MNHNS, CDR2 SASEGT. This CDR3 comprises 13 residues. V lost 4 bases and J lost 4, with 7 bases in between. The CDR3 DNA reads TGTGCCAGCAGTGTGGCAGGCACCGGGGAGCTGTTTTTT. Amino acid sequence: CASSVAGTGELFF.

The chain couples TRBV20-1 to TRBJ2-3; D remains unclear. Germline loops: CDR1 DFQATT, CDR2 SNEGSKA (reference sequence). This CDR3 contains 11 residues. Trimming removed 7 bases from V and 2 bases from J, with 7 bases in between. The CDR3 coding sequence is TGCAGTGACTATCCCACAGATACGCAGTATTTT. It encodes CSDYPTDTQYF.

The CDR3 sequence is CASSRDSQETQYF. CDR3 nucleotide sequence: TGTGCCAGCAGCCGGGACAGTCAAGAGACCCAGTACTTC. This chain joins TRBV6-5 and TRBJ2-5; TRBD1 agrees at 7 bases. J was trimmed by 2 bases and V by 6 bases; bases with no gene match: 3. The germline gives CDR1 MNHEY, CDR2 SVGAGI. This CDR3 is built from 13 residues.

CDR3 protein: CASSLLGQGVYEQYF. The CDR3 DNA follows: TGTGCCAGCAGTTTGCTGGGGCAGGGAGTCTACGAGCAGTACTTC. The J gene is TRBJ2-7, the V gene TRBV27, with D perhaps assigned TRBD1 or TRBD2 (5 bases each). V gave up 3 bases and J gave up 3 bases, with 15 bases separating them. Germline V gene sequence: CDR1 MNHEY, CDR2 SMNVEV (reference sequence). The length of the CDR3 is 15 residues.

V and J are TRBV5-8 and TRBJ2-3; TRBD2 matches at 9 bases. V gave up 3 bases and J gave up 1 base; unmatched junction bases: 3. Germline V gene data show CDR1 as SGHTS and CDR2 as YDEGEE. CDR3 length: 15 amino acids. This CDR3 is CASSYLAGRTDTQYF. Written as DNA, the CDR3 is TGTGCCAGCAGCTACCTAGCGGGGCGCACAGATACGCAGTATTTT.

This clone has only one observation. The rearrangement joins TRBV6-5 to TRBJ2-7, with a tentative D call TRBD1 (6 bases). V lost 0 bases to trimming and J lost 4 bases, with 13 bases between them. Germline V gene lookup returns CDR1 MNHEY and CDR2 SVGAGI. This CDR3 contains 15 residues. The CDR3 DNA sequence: TGTGCCAGCAGTTACTCAACAGGGATGGGGTACGAGCAGTACTTC. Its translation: CASSYSTGMGYEQYF.

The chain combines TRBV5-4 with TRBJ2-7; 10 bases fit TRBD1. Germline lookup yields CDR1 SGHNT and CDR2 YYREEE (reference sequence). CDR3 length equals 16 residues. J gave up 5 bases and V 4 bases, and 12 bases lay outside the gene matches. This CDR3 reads CASSKTGGGFPHEQYV. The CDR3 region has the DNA TGTGCCAGCAGCAAGACAGGGGGCGGTTTTCCCCACGAGCAGTACGTC.

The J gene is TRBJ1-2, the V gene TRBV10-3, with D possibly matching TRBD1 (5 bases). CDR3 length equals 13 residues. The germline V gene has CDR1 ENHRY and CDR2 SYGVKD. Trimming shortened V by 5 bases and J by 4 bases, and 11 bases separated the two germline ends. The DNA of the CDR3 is TGTGCCATCAGTCCAGCGGGGCCCTATGGCTACACCTTC. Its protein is CAISPAGPYGYTF.

The CDR3 nucleotides read TGTGCCAGCAGTGAATATGGCCCCCGTGATACTGGAAACACCATATATTTT. Translated: CASSEYGPRDTGNTIYF. The chain has TRBV25-1 and TRBJ1-3; D unclear. Looked up from germline, CDR1 is MGHDK and CDR2 is SYGVNS. V dropped 0 bases and J dropped 2 bases, with 14 bases sitting between them. The CDR3 runs 17 residues.